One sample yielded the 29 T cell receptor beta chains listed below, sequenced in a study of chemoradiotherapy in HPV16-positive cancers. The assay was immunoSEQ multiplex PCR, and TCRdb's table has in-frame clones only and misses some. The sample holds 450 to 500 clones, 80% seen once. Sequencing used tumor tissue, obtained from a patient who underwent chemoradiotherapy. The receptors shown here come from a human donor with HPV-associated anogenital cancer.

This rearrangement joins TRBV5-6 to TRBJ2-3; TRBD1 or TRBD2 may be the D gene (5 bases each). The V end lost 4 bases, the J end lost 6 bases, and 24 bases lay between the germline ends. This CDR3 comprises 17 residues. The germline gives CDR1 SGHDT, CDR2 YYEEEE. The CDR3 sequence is CASSPPPGLIDLDTQYF. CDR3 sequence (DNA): TGTGCCAGCAGCCCACCCCCGGGGCTAATTGATTTGGATACGCAGTATTTT. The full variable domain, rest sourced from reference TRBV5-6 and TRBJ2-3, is DAGVTQSPTHLIKTRGQQVTLRCSPKSGHDTVSWYQQALGQGPQFIFQYYEEEERQRGNFPDRFSGHQFPNYSSELNVNALLLGDSALYLCASSPPPGLIDLDTQYFGPGTRLTVL.

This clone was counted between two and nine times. The CDR3 DNA reads as TGTGCCAGCTCACCCTCCTTACTAGAGGATGAGCAGTTCTTC. Encoded protein: CASSPSLLEDEQFF. The chain combines TRBV18 with TRBJ2-1; a possible D gene is TRBD2 (5 bases). The CDR3 covers 14 residues. Trimming shortened V by 3 bases and J by 8 bases, and 14 bases separated the two germline ends. Germline assignment: CDR1 KGHSH and CDR2 LQKENI.

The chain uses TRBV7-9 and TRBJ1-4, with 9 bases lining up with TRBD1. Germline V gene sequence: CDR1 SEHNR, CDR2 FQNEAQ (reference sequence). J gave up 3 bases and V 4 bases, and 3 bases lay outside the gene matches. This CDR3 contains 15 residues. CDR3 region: CASSSGQGANEKLFF. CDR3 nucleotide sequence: TGTGCCAGCAGCTCGGGACAGGGAGCTAATGAAAAACTGTTTTTT.

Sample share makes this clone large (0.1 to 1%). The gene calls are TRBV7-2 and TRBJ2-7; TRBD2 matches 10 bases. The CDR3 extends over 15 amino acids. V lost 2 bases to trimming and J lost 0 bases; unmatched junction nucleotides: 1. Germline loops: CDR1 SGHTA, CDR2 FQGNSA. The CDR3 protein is CASSLLAGDSYEQYF. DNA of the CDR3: TGTGCCAGCAGCTTACTAGCGGGGGACTCCTACGAGCAGTACTTC. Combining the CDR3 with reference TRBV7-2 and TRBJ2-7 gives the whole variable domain GAGVSQSPSNKVTEKGKDVELRCDPISGHTALYWYRQSLGQGLEFLIYFQGNSAPDKSGLPSDRFSAERTGGSVSTLTIQRTQQEDSAVYLCASSLLAGDSYEQYFGPGTRLTVT.

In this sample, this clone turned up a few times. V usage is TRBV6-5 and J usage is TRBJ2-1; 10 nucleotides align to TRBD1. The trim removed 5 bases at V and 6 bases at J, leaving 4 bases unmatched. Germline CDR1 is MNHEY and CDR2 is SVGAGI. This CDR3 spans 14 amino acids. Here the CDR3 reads CASSRDRGGNEQFF. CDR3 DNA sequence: TGTGCCAGCAGTCGGGACAGGGGAGGCAATGAGCAGTTCTTC.

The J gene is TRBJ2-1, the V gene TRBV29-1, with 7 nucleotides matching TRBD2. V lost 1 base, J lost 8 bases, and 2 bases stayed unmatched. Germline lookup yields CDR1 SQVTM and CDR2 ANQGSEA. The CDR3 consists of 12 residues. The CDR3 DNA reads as TGCAGCGTTGAAGGGACTAGGGATGAGCAGTTCTTC. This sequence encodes CSVEGTRDEQFF.

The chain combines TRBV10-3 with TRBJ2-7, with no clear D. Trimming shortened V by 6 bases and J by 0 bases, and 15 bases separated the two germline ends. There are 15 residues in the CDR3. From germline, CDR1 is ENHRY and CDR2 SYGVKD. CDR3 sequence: CAISARTDLSYEQYF. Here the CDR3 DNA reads TGTGCCATCAGCGCCCGGACCGATCTCTCCTACGAGCAGTACTTC.

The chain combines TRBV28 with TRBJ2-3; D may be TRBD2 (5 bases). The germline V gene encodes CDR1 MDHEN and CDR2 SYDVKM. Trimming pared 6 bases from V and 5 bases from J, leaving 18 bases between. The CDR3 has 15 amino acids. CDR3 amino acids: CASSQRSTGIDTQYF. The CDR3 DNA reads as TGTGCCAGCAGCCAAAGATCTACGGGGATAGATACGCAGTATTTT.

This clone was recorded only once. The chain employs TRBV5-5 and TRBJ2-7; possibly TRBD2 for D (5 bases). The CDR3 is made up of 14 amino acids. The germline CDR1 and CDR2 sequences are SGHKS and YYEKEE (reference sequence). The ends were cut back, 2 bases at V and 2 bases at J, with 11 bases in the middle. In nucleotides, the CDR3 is TGTGCCAGCAGCTTTCCGGGGTCCGCCTACGAGCAGTACTTC. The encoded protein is CASSFPGSAYEQYF.

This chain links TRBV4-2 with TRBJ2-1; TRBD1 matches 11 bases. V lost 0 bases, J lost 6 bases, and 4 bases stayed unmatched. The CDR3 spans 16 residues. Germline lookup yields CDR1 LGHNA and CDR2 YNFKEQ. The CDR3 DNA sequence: TGTGCCAGCAGCCAAGACCCCGGGACAGGGGGCAATGAGCAGTTCTTC. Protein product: CASSQDPGTGGNEQFF.

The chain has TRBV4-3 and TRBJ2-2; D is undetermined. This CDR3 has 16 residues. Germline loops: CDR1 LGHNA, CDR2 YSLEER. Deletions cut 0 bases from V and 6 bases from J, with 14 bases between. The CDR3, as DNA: TGCGCCAGCAGCCAAGATGCATCAGGTGGGGCCGGGGAGCTGTTTTTT. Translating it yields CASSQDASGGAGELFF.

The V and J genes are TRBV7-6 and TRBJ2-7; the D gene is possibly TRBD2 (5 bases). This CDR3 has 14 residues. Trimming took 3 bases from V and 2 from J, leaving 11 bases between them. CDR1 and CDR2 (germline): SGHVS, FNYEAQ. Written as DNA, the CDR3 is TGTGCCAGCAGCTTTGGTTTGACTACCTACGAGCAGTACTTC. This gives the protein CASSFGLTTYEQYF.

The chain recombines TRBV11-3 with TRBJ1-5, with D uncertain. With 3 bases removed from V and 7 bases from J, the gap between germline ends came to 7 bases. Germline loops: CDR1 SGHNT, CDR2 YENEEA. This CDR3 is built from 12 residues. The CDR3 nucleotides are TGTGCCAGCAGCTTGAATCCCCAGCCCCAGCATTTT. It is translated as CASSLNPQPQHF. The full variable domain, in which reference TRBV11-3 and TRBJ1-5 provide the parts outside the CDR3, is EAGVVQSPRYKIIEKKQPVAFWCNPISGHNTLYWYLQNLGQGPELLIRYENEEAVDDSQLPKDRFSAERLKGVDSTLKIQPAELGDSAVYLCASSLNPQPQHFGDGTRLSIL.

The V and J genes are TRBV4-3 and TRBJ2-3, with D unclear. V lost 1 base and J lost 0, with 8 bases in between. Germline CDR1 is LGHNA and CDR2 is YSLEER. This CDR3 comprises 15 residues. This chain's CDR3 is CASSQGIVSTDTQYF. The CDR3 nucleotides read TGCGCCAGCAGCCAAGGAATAGTTAGCACAGATACGCAGTATTTT.

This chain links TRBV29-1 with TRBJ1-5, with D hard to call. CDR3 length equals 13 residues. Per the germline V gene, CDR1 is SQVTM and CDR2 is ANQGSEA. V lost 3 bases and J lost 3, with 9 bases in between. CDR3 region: CSVDTGSNQPQHF. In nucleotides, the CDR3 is TGCAGCGTTGATACGGGGTCCAATCAGCCCCAGCATTTT. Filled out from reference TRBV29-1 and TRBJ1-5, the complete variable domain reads SAVISQKPSRDICQRGTSLTIQCQVDSQVTMMFWYRQQPGQSLTLIATANQGSEATYESGFVIDKFPISRPNLTFSTLTVSNMSPEDSSIYLCSVDTGSNQPQHFGDGTRLSIL.

DNA of the CDR3: TGTGCCAGCAGTTCGAATACCGGGTCTGGGGCCAACGTCCTGACTTTC. It translates to CASSSNTGSGANVLTF. The chain carries TRBV6-4 and TRBJ2-6, with D hard to call. V was pared by 5 bases and J by 1 base, with 12 bases between. CDR1 and CDR2 (germline): MRHNA, SNTAGT. The CDR3 is made up of 16 amino acids.

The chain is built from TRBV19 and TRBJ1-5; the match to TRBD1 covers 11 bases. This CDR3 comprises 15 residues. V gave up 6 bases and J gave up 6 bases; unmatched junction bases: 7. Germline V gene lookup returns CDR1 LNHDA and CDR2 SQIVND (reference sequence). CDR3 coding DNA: TGTGCCAGTAGACTGGACAGGGGGCATTTTCAGCCCCAGCATTTT. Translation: CASRLDRGHFQPQHF.

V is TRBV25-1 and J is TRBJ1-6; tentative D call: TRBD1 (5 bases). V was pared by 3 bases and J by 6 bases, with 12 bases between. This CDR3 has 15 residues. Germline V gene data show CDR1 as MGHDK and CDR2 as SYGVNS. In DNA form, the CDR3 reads TGTGCCAGCAGTGACTCGGCAGGGTCTAATTCACCCCTCCACTTT. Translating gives CASSDSAGSNSPLHF.

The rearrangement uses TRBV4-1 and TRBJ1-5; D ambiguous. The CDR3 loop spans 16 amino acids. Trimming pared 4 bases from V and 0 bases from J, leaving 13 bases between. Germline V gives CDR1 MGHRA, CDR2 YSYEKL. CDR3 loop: CASSPRESDSNQPQHF. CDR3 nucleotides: TGCGCCAGCAGCCCGAGGGAGTCTGATAGCAATCAGCCCCAGCATTTT.

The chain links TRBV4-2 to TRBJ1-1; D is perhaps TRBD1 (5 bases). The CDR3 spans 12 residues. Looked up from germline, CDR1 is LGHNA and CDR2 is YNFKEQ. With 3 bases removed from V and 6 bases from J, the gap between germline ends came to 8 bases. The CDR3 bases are TGTGCCAGCAGCCACGCGGGGGCTGAAGCTTTCTTT. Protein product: CASSHAGAEAFF.

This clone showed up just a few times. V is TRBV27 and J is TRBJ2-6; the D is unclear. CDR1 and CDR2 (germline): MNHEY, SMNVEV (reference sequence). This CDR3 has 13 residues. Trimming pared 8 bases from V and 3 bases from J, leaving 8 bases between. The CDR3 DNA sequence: TGTGCCAGCGGCAATCGTGGGGCCAACGTCCTGACTTTC. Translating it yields CASGNRGANVLTF.

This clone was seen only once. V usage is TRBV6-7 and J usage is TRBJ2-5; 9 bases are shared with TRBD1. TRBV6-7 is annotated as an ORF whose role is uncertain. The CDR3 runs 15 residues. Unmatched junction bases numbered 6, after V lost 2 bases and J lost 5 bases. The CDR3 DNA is TGTGCCAGCAGTTACCAAAACAGGGGGCGGGAGACCCAGTACTTC. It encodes CASSYQNRGRETQYF.

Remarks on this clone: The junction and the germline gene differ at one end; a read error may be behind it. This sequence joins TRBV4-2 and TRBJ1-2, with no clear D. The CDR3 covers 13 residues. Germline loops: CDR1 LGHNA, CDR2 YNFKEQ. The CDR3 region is CASSQGETDNIAF. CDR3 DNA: TGTGCCAGCAGCCAAGGGGAGACGGATAATATCGCCTTC.

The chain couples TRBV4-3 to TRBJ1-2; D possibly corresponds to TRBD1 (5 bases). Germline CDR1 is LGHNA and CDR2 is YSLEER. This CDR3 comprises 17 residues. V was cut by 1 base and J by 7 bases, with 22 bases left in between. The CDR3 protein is CASSQASLVGELGGYTF. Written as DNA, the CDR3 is TGCGCCAGCAGCCAAGCTTCCCTTGTGGGGGAACTTGGTGGCTACACCTTC.

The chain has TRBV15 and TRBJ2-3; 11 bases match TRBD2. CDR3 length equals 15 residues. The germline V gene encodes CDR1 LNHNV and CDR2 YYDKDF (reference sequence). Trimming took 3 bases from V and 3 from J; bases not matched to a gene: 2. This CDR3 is CATSRTSGATDTQYF. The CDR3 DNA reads TGTGCCACCAGCAGGACTAGCGGGGCAACAGATACGCAGTATTTT.

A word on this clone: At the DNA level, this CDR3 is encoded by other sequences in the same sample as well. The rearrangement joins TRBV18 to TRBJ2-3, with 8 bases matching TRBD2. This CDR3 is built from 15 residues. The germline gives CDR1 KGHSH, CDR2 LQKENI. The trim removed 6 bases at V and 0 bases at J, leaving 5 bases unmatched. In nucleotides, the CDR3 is TGTGCCAGCTCCCCCGGGACTAGAAGCACAGATACGCAGTATTTT. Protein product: CASSPGTRSTDTQYF. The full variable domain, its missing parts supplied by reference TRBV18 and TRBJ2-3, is NAGVMQNPRHLVRRRGQEARLRCSPMKGHSHVYWYRQLPEEGLKFMVYLQKENIIDESGMPKERFSAEFPKEGPSILRIQQVVRGDSAAYFCASSPGTRSTDTQYFGPGTRLTVL.

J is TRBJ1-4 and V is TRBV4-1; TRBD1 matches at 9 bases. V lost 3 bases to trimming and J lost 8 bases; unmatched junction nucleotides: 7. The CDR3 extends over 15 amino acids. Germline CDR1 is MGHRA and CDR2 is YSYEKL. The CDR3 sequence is CASSHADRGLEKLFF. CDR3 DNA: TGCGCCAGCAGCCACGCCGACAGGGGGTTGGAAAAACTGTTTTTT.

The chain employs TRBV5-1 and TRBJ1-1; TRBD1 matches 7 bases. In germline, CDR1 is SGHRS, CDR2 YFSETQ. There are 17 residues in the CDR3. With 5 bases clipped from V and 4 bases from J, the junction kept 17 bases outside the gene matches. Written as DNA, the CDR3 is TGCGCCAGCAGTCACAGGGGAGAGGGGACAAAACGCACTGAAGCTTTCTTT. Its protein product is CASSHRGEGTKRTEAFF.

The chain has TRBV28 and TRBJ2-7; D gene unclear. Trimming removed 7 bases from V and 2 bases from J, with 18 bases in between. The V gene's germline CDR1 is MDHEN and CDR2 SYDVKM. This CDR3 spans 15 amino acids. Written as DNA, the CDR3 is TGTGCCAGCACCTTGGGTCAGCAGATTACCTACGAGCAGTACTTC. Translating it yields CASTLGQQITYEQYF.